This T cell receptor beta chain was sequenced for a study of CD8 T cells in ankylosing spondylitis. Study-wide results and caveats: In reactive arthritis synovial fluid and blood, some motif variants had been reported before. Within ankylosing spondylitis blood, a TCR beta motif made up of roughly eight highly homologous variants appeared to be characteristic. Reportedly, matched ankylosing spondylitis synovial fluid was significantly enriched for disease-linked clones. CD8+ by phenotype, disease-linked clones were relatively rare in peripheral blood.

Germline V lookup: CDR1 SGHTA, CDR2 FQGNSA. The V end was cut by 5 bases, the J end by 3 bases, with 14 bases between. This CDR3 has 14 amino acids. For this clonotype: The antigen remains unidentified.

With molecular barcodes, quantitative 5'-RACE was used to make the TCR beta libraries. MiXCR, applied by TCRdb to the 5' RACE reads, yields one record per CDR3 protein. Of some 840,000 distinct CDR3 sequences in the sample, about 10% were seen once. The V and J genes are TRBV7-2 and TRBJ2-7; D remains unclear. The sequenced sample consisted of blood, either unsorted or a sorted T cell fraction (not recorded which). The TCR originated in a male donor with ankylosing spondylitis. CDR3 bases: TGTGCCAGCAGCCTCTCCCGGTTAAGCTACGAGCAGTACTTC. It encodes CASSLSRLSYEQYF.